This passage covers 11 T cell receptor beta chains from one sample sequenced in a study of blood T cell repertoires in COVID-19. Libraries were prepared by immunoSEQ multiplex PCR; TCRdb keeps only in-frame clonotypes and omits some of them. Of tens of thousands of clones listed, roughly 87% were seen once; the top ten hold about 17%. Sequenced sample: peripheral blood. Receptors originate from a woman aged 55-70 years with COVID-19, enrolled during active disease.

The rearrangement links TRBV6-6 to TRBJ1-6, with TRBD1 matching over 7 bases. V gave up 5 bases and J gave up 8 bases; unmatched junction bases: 9. Germline loops: CDR1 MNHNY, CDR2 SVGAGI (reference sequence). This CDR3 is 15 amino acids long. CDR3 sequence: CASSTQGFIHSPLHF. The CDR3 DNA sequence: TGTGCCAGCAGTACACAGGGGTTCATTCATTCACCCCTCCACTTT.

This chain joins TRBV9 and TRBJ2-5; 9 nucleotides match TRBD2. The V gene end was trimmed by 4 bases and the J gene end by 4 bases; junction bases not matched to a gene: 11. CDR3 size: 16 residues. The V gene's germline CDR1 is SGDLS and CDR2 YYNGEE. The DNA for the CDR3 is TGTGCCAGCAGCCCAGGGGTGCGGGGGGGCAGAGAGACCCAGTACTTC. It specifies CASSPGVRGGRETQYF.

The chain recombines TRBV6-2 or TRBV6-3 with TRBJ1-2, with TRBD1 matching over 11 bases. Germline V gene data show CDR1 as MNHEY and CDR2 as SVGEGT. V lost 0 bases and J lost 3; bases outside the gene matches: 9. This CDR3 comprises 18 residues. CDR3 DNA sequence: TGTGCCAGCAGTTACTCGACTGGACAGGGGGCGCGAGACTATGGCTACACCTTC. The encoded protein is CASSYSTGQGARDYGYTF.

This sequence joins TRBV5-4 and TRBJ2-2; 9 bases match TRBD1. The J segment lost 6 bases and the V segment lost 4 bases, leaving 13 bases of the junction unmatched. This CDR3 has 17 amino acids. In germline, CDR1 is SGHNT, CDR2 YYREEE (reference sequence). The CDR3 DNA reads TGTGCCAGCAGCCCCCAATGGGGGACAGGGTCATCCGGGGAGCTGTTTTTT. Amino acid sequence: CASSPQWGTGSSGELFF.

This chain connects TRBV7-8 to TRBJ2-7; D not resolved. The CDR3 is made up of 17 amino acids. Trimming removed 3 bases at V and 1 base at J, with 19 bases between. In germline, CDR1 is SGHVS, CDR2 FQNEAQ. The chain's CDR3 is CASSFVTSSAESYEQYF. The CDR3 DNA is TGTGCCAGCAGCTTCGTAACATCGTCGGCGGAGTCCTACGAGCAGTACTTC.

The rearrangement links TRBV2 to TRBJ1-1; TRBD1 might be the D (5 bases). The CDR3 loop spans 14 amino acids. V was shortened by 4 bases and J by 0 bases, with 9 bases between the two germline ends. From germline, CDR1 is SNHLY and CDR2 FYNNEI. Written as DNA, the CDR3 is TGTGCCAGCAGTGGGACACCCATGAACACTGAAGCTTTCTTT. Protein product: CASSGTPMNTEAFF.

For the CDR3, the DNA is TGTGCCAGCAGCAAAGTAGGGGACCAAGAGACCCAGTACTTC. It codes for CASSKVGDQETQYF. This rearrangement joins TRBV7-7 to TRBJ2-5; perhaps TRBD1 as D (5 bases). V shed 5 bases and J shed 0 bases, with 10 bases lying between them. The length of the CDR3 is 14 residues. The germline V gene encodes CDR1 SSHAT and CDR2 FNYEAQ (reference sequence).

The chain carries TRBV2 and TRBJ1-1, with D uncertain. V lost 4 bases to trimming and J lost 4 bases, with 13 bases between them. CDR3 size: 14 residues. The V gene's germline CDR1 is SNHLY and CDR2 FYNNEI. The CDR3 DNA is TGTGCCAGCAGTGTTCGAGGAATTGGCACTGAAGCTTTCTTT. Translating it yields CASSVRGIGTEAFF.

The chain employs TRBV11-3 and TRBJ2-7; 9 bases fit TRBD2. The germline V gene encodes CDR1 SGHNT and CDR2 YENEEA. This CDR3 is built from 15 residues. Losses at the gene ends were 5 bases for V and 3 bases for J; bases not matched to a gene: 8. CDR3 in amino acids: CASSPRASGVYEQYF. CDR3 DNA sequence: TGTGCCAGCAGCCCGAGAGCTAGCGGGGTCTACGAGCAGTACTTC.

The chain joins TRBV27 to TRBJ2-1; 13 bases align to TRBD2. The CDR3 length is 18 residues. V lost 6 bases to trimming and J lost 8 bases; unmatched junction nucleotides: 16. Germline V gene sequence: CDR1 MNHEY, CDR2 SMNVEV (reference sequence). CDR3 amino acids: CASRKDGTSGVRVYEQFF. The CDR3 DNA sequence: TGTGCCAGCAGAAAAGATGGGACTAGCGGGGTTAGGGTGTATGAGCAGTTCTTC.

This chain links TRBV15 with TRBJ2-7, with D hard to call. The length of the CDR3 is 12 residues. V lost 0 bases and J lost 6, with 6 bases in between. Germline V gene lookup returns CDR1 LNHNV and CDR2 YYDKDF (reference sequence). CDR3 residues: CATSRDQVEQYF. CDR3 DNA: TGTGCCACCAGCAGAGATCAGGTCGAGCAGTACTTC.